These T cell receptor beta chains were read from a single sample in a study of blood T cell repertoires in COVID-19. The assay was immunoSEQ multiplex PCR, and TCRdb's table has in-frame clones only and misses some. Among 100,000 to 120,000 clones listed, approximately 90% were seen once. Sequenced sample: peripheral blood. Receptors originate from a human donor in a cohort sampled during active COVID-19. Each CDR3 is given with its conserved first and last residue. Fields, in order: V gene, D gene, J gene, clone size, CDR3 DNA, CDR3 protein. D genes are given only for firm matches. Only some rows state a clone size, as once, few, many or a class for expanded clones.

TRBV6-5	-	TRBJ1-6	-	TGTGCCAGCAGTCGACGGGAGTCACCCCTCCACTTT	CASSRRESPLHF
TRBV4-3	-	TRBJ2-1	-	TGCGCCAGCAGCCAAGAAAGCCCAGCAAAGACTTACAATGAGCAGTTCTTC	CASSQESPAKTYNEQFF
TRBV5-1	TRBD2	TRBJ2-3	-	TGCGCCAGCAGCTTGGTACGGCGGGAGACCACAGATACGCAGTATTTT	CASSLVRRETTDTQYF
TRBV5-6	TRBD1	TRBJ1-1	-	TGTGCCAGCAGCTTTATACAGGACAGGGGAAACACTGAAGCTTTCTTT	CASSFIQDRGNTEAFF
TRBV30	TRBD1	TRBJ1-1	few	TGTGCCTGGGCCAGGGGGCTGAACACTGAAGCTTTCTTT	CAWARGLNTEAFF
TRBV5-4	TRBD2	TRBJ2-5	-	TGTGCCAGCAGCTTACGGGGGGGAGAGACCCAGTACTTC	CASSLRGGETQYF
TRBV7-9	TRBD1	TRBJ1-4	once	TGTGCCAGCAGCTTGGGACAGGGGGCTACTAATGAAAAACTGTTTTTT	CASSLGQGATNEKLFF
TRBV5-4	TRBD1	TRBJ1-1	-	TGTGCCAGCAGCTTGGGGGACAGGGGGAGAGCTTTCTTT	CASSLGDRGRAFF
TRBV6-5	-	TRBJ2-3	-	TGTGCCAGCAGTCCGCGGGGCAGCACAGATACGCAGTATTTT	CASSPRGSTDTQYF
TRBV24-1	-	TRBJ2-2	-	TGTGCCACCGGCCAGGGTGTCGGCGGGGAGCTGTTTTTT	CATGQGVGGELFF
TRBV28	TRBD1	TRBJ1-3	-	TGTGCCAGCAGTTTCCCCGGACAGGATGGAAACACCATATATTTT	CASSFPGQDGNTIYF
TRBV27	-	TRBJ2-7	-	TGTGCCAGCAGTTTATCTGCAGCCGCCGGGACATTAACCGACGAGCAGTACTTC	CASSLSAAAGTLTDEQYF
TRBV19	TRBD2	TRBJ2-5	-	TGTGCCAGTACTCTAAGGGAGGGACCCCAAGAGACCCAGTACTTC	CASTLREGPQETQYF
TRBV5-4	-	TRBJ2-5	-	TGTGCCAGCAGCTCCAGGGAAGAGACCCAGTACTTC	CASSSREETQYF
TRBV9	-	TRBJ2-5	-	TGTGCCAGCAGCGTAGGGGGGACACCTCAAGAGACCCAGTACTTC	CASSVGGTPQETQYF